The rows below give T cell receptor beta chains drawn from one sample of a study of CD8+ T cells in alopecia areata. The protocol was immunoSEQ multiplex PCR, while the TCRdb copy is restricted to in-frame clones and leaves out a portion. Among some 99,000 clones listed, around 55% were seen once. Here the sequenced sample was CD8+ T cells sorted from blood, taken at week 4, from a patient treated with tofacitinib. These receptors all stem from a human donor with alopecia areata. CDR3s include the opening cysteine and the closing phenylalanine or tryptophan. Each record gives: clone size, V gene, CDR3 protein. The listing skips clone size in some rows; elsewhere it reads once, few, many or a size class.

clone_size: NA
v_call: TRBV27
cdr3_aa: CAVGSVTAEGYTF

clone_size: NA
v_call: TRBV25-1
cdr3_aa: CASTDPLYQETQYF

clone_size: NA
v_call: TRBV4-3
cdr3_aa: CASSQDLGTGRYEQYF

clone_size: NA
v_call: TRBV4-3
cdr3_aa: CASSQDRQPPTLYGYTF

clone_size: few
v_call: TRBV6-6
cdr3_aa: CASSYLRGVEETQYF

clone_size: NA
v_call: TRBV27
cdr3_aa: CASSLPGGTEAFF

clone_size: NA
v_call: TRBV9
cdr3_aa: CASSGGRVTDTQYF

clone_size: NA
v_call: TRBV13
cdr3_aa: CASSSSGADYNEQFF

clone_size: few
v_call: TRBV7-9
cdr3_aa: CASSLFEGTPSNTEAFF

clone_size: NA
v_call: TRBV11-2
cdr3_aa: CASSLGVLYEQYF

clone_size: NA
v_call: TRBV5-4
cdr3_aa: CASSPGLAQQETQYF

clone_size: NA
v_call: TRBV25-1
cdr3_aa: CASSWTGQLETQYF

clone_size: NA
v_call: TRBV29-1
cdr3_aa: CSVEEGSATYEQYF

clone_size: NA
v_call: TRBV5-6
cdr3_aa: CASSSQSGGLNSPLHF

clone_size: NA
v_call: TRBV5-1
cdr3_aa: CASSLGAGYEQYF

clone_size: NA
v_call: TRBV4-3
cdr3_aa: CASSPNSDGYEQYF

clone_size: few
v_call: TRBV27
cdr3_aa: CASSRDRLSTYEQYF

clone_size: few
v_call: TRBV5-5
cdr3_aa: CASSPPAGPNYNEQFF

clone_size: NA
v_call: TRBV4-1
cdr3_aa: CASSQDGGWGEETQYF

clone_size: NA
v_call: TRBV19
cdr3_aa: CASSNWTGSLEAFF

clone_size: NA
v_call: TRBV4-1
cdr3_aa: CASTVGGNTGELFF

clone_size: NA
v_call: TRBV9
cdr3_aa: CASSVEVNTEAFF

clone_size: NA
v_call: TRBV30
cdr3_aa: CASKHRGSYEQYF

clone_size: NA
v_call: TRBV29-1
cdr3_aa: CSARDSTSYEQYF

clone_size: NA
v_call: TRBV12-5
cdr3_aa: CASGLWGNTEAFF

clone_size: once
v_call: TRBV29-1
cdr3_aa: CSVEESGQDSYEQYF

clone_size: few
v_call: TRBV5-1
cdr3_aa: CASSLSSGGYTGELFF

clone_size: NA
v_call: TRBV27
cdr3_aa: CASSTLLGHDNEQFF

clone_size: NA
v_call: TRBV6-6
cdr3_aa: CASSAGTVQETQYF

clone_size: NA
v_call: TRBV27
cdr3_aa: CASSFRGESNYGYTF

clone_size: NA
v_call: TRBV5-6
cdr3_aa: CASSPTGNEQFF